This T cell receptor beta chain was obtained from a study of cytomegalovirus exposure and HLA in healthy donors. While unrecorded immune exposures were likely, the donors were nominally healthy when sampled. The PCR ran on 60 Vbeta and 13 Jbeta primers. Clones were read by immunoSEQ multiplex PCR, and TCRdb kept only the in-frame ones, dropping some. The table lists 170,000 or so clones, 80% of them singletons. This CDR3 spans 13 amino acids. Germline-derived CDR1 and CDR2 are SGHKS and YYEKEE (reference sequence). Trimming left V 4 bases short and J 1 base short, with 8 bases between. The sequenced material came from PBMCs. This receptor was obtained from a man in his forties or fifties in good health and CMV-seronegative. The chain links TRBV5-5 to TRBJ1-1; no firm D call. The CDR3 reads CASSAYGNTEAFF. The CDR3 DNA reads TGTGCCAGCAGCGCCTACGGGAACACTGAAGCTTTCTTT.